Shown below are 21 T cell receptor beta chains from a single sample sequenced in a study of tissue T cells after allogeneic stem cell transplantation. This table comes from immunoSEQ multiplex PCR, and its TCRdb copy is limited to in-frame clones, with some not included. The table lists over 850 clones, around three quarters of them singletons, with about 17% in the top ten. The specimen comprised esophageal tissue, sampled at autopsy. The receptor source for this set is a female patient between 35 and 69 years old with steroid-refractory graft-versus-host disease after an allogeneic stem cell transplant. The graft donor may have given rise to some T cells.

This chain's CDR3 is CASSLGRGLAYNEQFF. CDR3 nucleotides: TGCGCCAGCAGCTTGGGAAGAGGACTAGCCTACAATGAGCAGTTCTTC. The rearrangement joins TRBV5-1 to TRBJ2-1, with TRBD2 identical over 7 bases. Germline-derived CDR1 and CDR2 are SGHRS and YFSETQ. Trimming removed 0 bases from V and 2 bases from J; junction bases left unmatched: 5. CDR3 length: 16 residues.

The chain carries TRBV7-9 and TRBJ2-1; weak D call: TRBD2 (6 bases). The CDR3 loop spans 14 amino acids. CDR1 SEHNR and CDR2 FQNEAQ come from the germline V gene (reference sequence). Trimming stripped 3 bases from V and 4 bases from J, with 10 bases between. The CDR3 protein is CASSFRGRYNEQFF. The CDR3 region has the DNA TGTGCCAGCAGCTTCCGGGGGAGGTACAATGAGCAGTTCTTC.

The chain links TRBV27 to TRBJ1-1; D perhaps matches TRBD1 (5 bases). The CDR3 extends over 13 amino acids. V dropped 5 bases and J dropped 1 base, with 8 bases sitting between them. Germline values: CDR1 MNHEY, CDR2 SMNVEV (reference sequence). The CDR3 is CASSPQGNTEAFF. The CDR3 nucleotides are TGTGCCAGCAGTCCGCAGGGGAACACTGAAGCTTTCTTT.

The J gene is TRBJ1-1, the V gene TRBV5-6; D may be TRBD1 (5 bases). V lost 6 bases to trimming and J lost 6 bases, with 21 bases between them. Germline V gene data show CDR1 as SGHDT and CDR2 as YYEEEE. This CDR3 is built from 15 residues. The CDR3 bases are TGTGCCAGCATCCTATGGGTGGGGCGACACGCTGAAGCTTTCTTT. Protein product: CASILWVGRHAEAFF.

This clone was found once. The CDR3, as DNA: TGCGCCAGCAGCTTGGGATCGCAGGGGGCTCGGTATTTT. Its translation is CASSLGSQGARYF. The chain links TRBV5-1 to TRBJ2-3, with 8 bases aligning to TRBD1. There are 13 residues in the CDR3. Germline V gene lookup returns CDR1 SGHRS and CDR2 YFSETQ. V lost 0 bases and J lost 14; bases outside the gene matches: 8.

By share, this clone counts as hyperexpanded. The V and J genes are TRBV27 and TRBJ2-6; D may be TRBD2 (7 bases). This CDR3 has 14 residues. CDR1 and CDR2 (germline): MNHEY, SMNVEV (reference sequence). Trimming shortened V by 8 bases and J by 6 bases, and 14 bases separated the two germline ends. CDR3 protein: CASGRAGEANVLTF. CDR3 DNA: TGTGCCAGCGGGAGGGCAGGGGAGGCCAACGTCCTGACTTTC.

This clone was found a few times. The rearrangement joins TRBV10-3 to TRBJ1-4; D is possibly TRBD1 (5 bases). CDR3 length: 15 residues. Trimming shortened V by 3 bases and J by 4 bases, and 12 bases separated the two germline ends. Germline-derived CDR1 and CDR2 are ENHRY and SYGVKD. CDR3 residues: CAISENRDRNEKLFF. CDR3 DNA sequence: TGTGCCATCAGTGAAAATCGGGACCGTAATGAAAAACTGTTTTTT.

This clone was counted a few times. The V call is TRBV19, the J call TRBJ1-1, with 7 bases lining up with TRBD1. Trimming at V came to 8 bases and at J to 3 bases, leaving 3 bases not matched to a gene. Germline V CDR1 and CDR2: LNHDA, SQIVND (reference sequence). The CDR3 is 12 residues long. This CDR3 is CASGQAYTEAFF. The CDR3 bases are TGTGCCAGTGGACAGGCGTACACTGAAGCTTTCTTT.

This chain connects TRBV5-1 to TRBJ2-5; 12 bases match TRBD2. The CDR3 has 15 residues. Losses at the gene ends were 4 bases for V and 2 bases for J; bases not matched to a gene: 3. Germline lookup yields CDR1 SGHRS and CDR2 YFSETQ. The CDR3 region is CASSRTSGMQETQYF. The CDR3 nucleotides are TGCGCCAGCAGCCGGACTAGCGGGATGCAAGAGACCCAGTACTTC.

The chain has TRBV28 and TRBJ2-7; TRBD1 matches at 7 bases. The trim removed 6 bases at V and 6 bases at J, leaving 2 bases unmatched. CDR3 length equals 11 residues. Germline V CDR1 and CDR2: MDHEN, SYDVKM. CDR3 sequence reads: CASRTGVEQYF. The CDR3 DNA reads TGTGCCAGCAGAACAGGGGTCGAGCAGTACTTC.

This clone has just a few counts. The chain employs TRBV6-4 and TRBJ2-2; D is tentatively TRBD1 or TRBD2 (5 bases each). Trimming took 2 bases from V and 3 from J, leaving 10 bases between them. The CDR3 loop spans 15 amino acids. Germline V gives CDR1 MRHNA, CDR2 SNTAGT. CDR3 sequence reads: CASSDGDGHTGELFF. CDR3 nucleotides: TGTGCCAGCAGTGACGGGGACGGGCACACCGGGGAGCTGTTTTTT.

This sequence joins TRBV5-1 and TRBJ1-1; D not certain. The V gene's germline CDR1 is SGHRS and CDR2 YFSETQ. The CDR3 sequence is 14 residues long. Trimming took off 1 base at V and 1 base at J, with 8 bases between the two ends. The CDR3 sequence: CASSLRPWNTEAFF. The CDR3 region has the DNA TGCGCCAGCAGCTTGAGACCCTGGAACACTGAAGCTTTCTTT.

The chain joins TRBV7-9 to TRBJ1-1; 8 bases agree with TRBD1. This CDR3 spans 14 amino acids. Germline V gene data show CDR1 as SEHNR and CDR2 as FQNEAQ (reference sequence). V dropped 5 bases and J dropped 2; count of bases not matched to a gene: 4. The CDR3 loop is CASSTGTGNTEAFF. DNA of the CDR3: TGTGCCAGCAGCACCGGGACAGGCAACACTGAAGCTTTCTTT.

In this sample, this clone turned up a few times. The chain employs TRBV7-9 and TRBJ2-1, with D possibly being TRBD1 (5 bases). The germline V gene has CDR1 SEHNR and CDR2 FQNEAQ (reference sequence). Trimming left V 4 bases short and J 5 bases short, with 12 bases between. The CDR3 spans 14 residues. This chain's CDR3 is CASSSPGRHNEQFF. The DNA for the CDR3 is TGTGCCAGCAGCTCTCCAGGGCGGCACAATGAGCAGTTCTTC.

The chain has TRBV7-9 and TRBJ2-5, with TRBD1 matching 8 bases. The CDR3 length is 14 residues. CDR1 and CDR2 (germline): SEHNR, FQNEAQ (reference sequence). Trimming at V came to 1 base and at J to 4 bases, leaving 2 bases not matched to a gene. CDR3 amino acids: CASSLGQGLETQYF. CDR3 coding DNA: TGTGCCAGCAGCTTAGGACAGGGGTTAGAGACCCAGTACTTC.

The rearrangement links TRBV5-4 to TRBJ2-7; TRBD1 matches 8 bases. V lost 2 bases to trimming and J lost 2 bases; unmatched junction nucleotides: 6. Germline CDR1 is SGHNT and CDR2 is YYREEE (reference sequence). This CDR3 region has 15 residues. The CDR3 loop is CASSFAGTGTYEQYF. In DNA form, the CDR3 reads TGTGCCAGCAGCTTTGCCGGGACAGGCACCTACGAGCAGTACTTC.

The chain uses TRBV18 and TRBJ2-3, with D uncertain. V was pared by 3 bases and J by 5 bases, with 6 bases between. CDR1 and CDR2 from the germline V gene are KGHSH and LQKENI. CDR3 length equals 12 residues. The CDR3 reads CASSPGLDTQYF. The CDR3 nucleotides read TGTGCCAGCTCACCGGGGTTAGATACGCAGTATTTT.

The gene calls are TRBV5-1 and TRBJ2-4; D gene unclear. Looked up from germline, CDR1 is SGHRS and CDR2 is YFSETQ. Trimming took off 1 base at V and 0 bases at J, with 11 bases between the two ends. The CDR3 has 16 residues. The CDR3, as DNA: TGCGCCAGCAGCTTGCCGACGTCACTAGCCAAAAACATTCAGTACTTC. This translates into CASSLPTSLAKNIQYF. Complete variable domain (other parts from reference TRBV5-1 and TRBJ2-4): KAGVTQTPRYLIKTRGQQVTLSCSPISGHRSVSWYQQTPGQGLQFLFEYFSETQRNKGNFPGRFSGRQFSNSRSEMNVSTLELGDSALYLCASSLPTSLAKNIQYFGAGTRLSVL.

V and J are TRBV19 and TRBJ2-2; no clear D gene. CDR1 is LNHDA, CDR2 SQIVND, per germline (reference sequence). With 4 bases removed from V and 5 bases from J, the gap between germline ends came to 5 bases. The CDR3 totals 12 residues. The CDR3 here is CASSKMTGELFF. DNA of the CDR3: TGTGCCAGTAGTAAAATGACCGGGGAGCTGTTTTTT. The whole variable domain, filled in from reference TRBV19 and TRBJ2-2, reads DGGITQSPKYLFRKEGQNVTLSCEQNLNHDAMYWYRQDPGQGLRLIYYSQIVNDFQKGDIAEGYSVSREKKESFPLTVTSAQKNPTAFYLCASSKMTGELFFGEGSRLTVL.

Only a few counts were recorded for this clone. The rearrangement uses TRBV28 and TRBJ1-2, with D possibly matching TRBD1 (6 bases). CDR1 is MDHEN and CDR2 is SYDVKM in the germline V gene. The CDR3 is 16 amino acids. The V gene lost 6 bases and the J gene lost 2 bases, with 19 bases spanning the gap. CDR3 loop: CASRRGGTSLNYGYTF. CDR3 in DNA: TGTGCCAGCAGACGTGGGGGGACATCGTTAAACTATGGCTACACCTTC.

This clone occurred a few times. The rearrangement links TRBV6-5 to TRBJ1-4; TRBD1 might be the D (6 bases). The length of the CDR3 is 15 residues. From germline, CDR1 is MNHEY and CDR2 SVGAGI. The V end was cut by 6 bases, the J end by 4 bases, with 15 bases between. For the CDR3, the DNA is TGTGCCAGCAGATCCACAGGGTTGGGTAATGAAAAACTGTTTTTT. Its translation: CASRSTGLGNEKLFF.